This T cell receptor (beta chain) was sequenced during a study of vaccination effects on CD4 cells after COVID-19. Antigen-specific CD4+ T cells expanded by the ViraFEST assay with viral peptide pools were then sequenced. The authors isolated CD4+ T cells after 10 days of culture. Nucleocapsid antibody tests were negative, and the vaccine recipients had no prior SARS-CoV-2 infection. Every well got a few million PBMC, which were grown with around 11 IU/ml IL-2 and approximately 9.7 ug/ml peptides. Germline-derived CDR1 and CDR2 are ENHRY and SYGVKD. V was cut by 6 bases and J by 4 bases, with 16 bases left in between. This CDR3 has 15 amino acids. Clones were sequenced by immunoSEQ multiplex PCR, and TCRdb holds only the in-frame ones, with some missing. The table has 26,000 or so clones, 65% to 75% seen once. In regard to this clone: Its antigen remains unknown.

Sequencing used CD4+ T cells from PBMCs cultured with SARS-CoV-2 spike peptides, obtained before COVID-19 vaccination. The J gene is TRBJ1-3, the V gene TRBV10-3; D remains unclear. The clonotype comes from a human donor who received a COVID-19 vaccine. DNA for the CDR3: TGTGCCATCAGGCCGAGCGGGCGGCAGGGAAACACCATATATTTT. Protein product: CAIRPSGRQGNTIYF.